This T cell receptor beta chain was captured in a study of ipilimumab plus nivolumab after autologous stem cell transplantation. The wider study: The myeloma cohort included high-risk transplant-naive patients and patients relapsing within 3 years of a first autologous transplant.

For this clone: Its target is unknown.

V was clipped by 3 bases and J by 4 bases, with 8 bases between them. This CDR3 has 13 amino acids. Germline values: CDR1 SGHTA, CDR2 FQGTGA. General observations from the study: Authors suggest TCR repertoire, Treg phenotype and gut microbiota support further study.

Measured with immunoSEQ multiplex PCR; TCRdb has only the in-frame clones, and not every one. The sample holds tens of thousands of clones; 90% to 95% are singletons and the top ten take roughly 0.9%. Starting 14 to 28 days after autologous transplant, ipilimumab 1 mg/kg was given. The rearrangement uses TRBV7-3 and TRBJ2-3; no reliable D call. This TCR came from a male donor with multiple myeloma. The sequenced sample was PBMCs, obtained in a trial of ipilimumab plus nivolumab as post-transplant consolidation. The CDR3 DNA is TGTGCCAGCAGCTTCTCACCCCCAGATACGCAGTATTTT. The encoded protein is CASSFSPPDTQYF. The full variable domain, rest sourced from reference TRBV7-3 and TRBJ2-3, is GAGVSQTPSNKVTEKGKYVELRCDPISGHTALYWYRQSLGQGPEFLIYFQGTGAADDSGLPNDRFFAVRPEGSVSTLKIQRTERGDSAVYLCASSFSPPDTQYFGPGTRLTVL.